This T cell receptor (beta chain) was identified in a study of T cell responses to AZD1222 COVID-19 vaccine (dated by TCRdb to about 2021). The study in broad terms: AZD1222 recipients whose second dose came at about 4 weeks and those whose second dose came at about 12 weeks were combined into one group, since spike-specific TCR depth and breadth did not differ between the two schedules. A total of just over 230 trial participants underwent TCR sequencing, of whom approximately 210 received two doses of AZD1222 and some 25 received two doses of the MenACWY control vaccine. Enrollment into the trials was organized by age into subgroups of 18-55, 56-69 and 70-plus years, and those subgroups contained approximately 150, 30 and 60 TCR-sequenced participants, respectively.

On this clone itself: It has no known antigen specificity. The record has no base qualities; no much larger clone is one base away.

Reading the label with the study, this specimen's time point is: baseline before first vaccination. Samples from vaccinated people were obtained from the UK trials COV001 and COV002, which included a single-blind randomized controlled phase 2/3 trial of AZD1222 (ChAdOx1 nCoV-19) in healthy adults. For TCRbeta chain sequencing, PBMC samples from trial participants were taken at day 0 and at day 28 after the second dose. Here is what the overall study found, with its caveats: Most participants were white British and females outnumbered males, and the authors suggested that clonal diversity may have been underestimated. Nearly half of unique spike-specific TCRs reportedly recognized epitopes outside regions mutated in the B.1.351 and B.1.1.7 variants. The 56-69-year group was small, and its depth increase did not reach significance, likely because of low power. After two AZD1222 doses, spike-specific TCR breadth and depth were significantly higher than at day 0 and than in MenACWY recipients. Conclusions about previously exposed vaccinees were limited because only six AZD1222 recipients were SARS-CoV-2 seropositive at baseline. No day 14 peak-response samples were available, so repertoires were characterized only after the peak T cell response. Vaccine-associated CD4 TCRs spanned the whole spike protein, with dominant responses in regions 160-218 and 743-854.

The CDR3 regions of human TCRbeta chains were analyzed by immunosequencing. Turning to the authors' computational methods: TCRs in the repertoires were matched against a reference library of SARS-CoV-2-specific TCRs that had been generated with the MIRA antigen-specificity platform. Breadth was defined as the fraction of unique TCRs that were SARS-CoV-2-associated. Depth was defined as the fraction of total T cells that were SARS-CoV-2-associated. Using the MIRA data, each spike-specific TCR was assigned both to the spike region to which the TCR was reactive and to a CD4 or CD8 class. Log10-transformed breadth and depth values were compared by one-way ANOVA with Sidak's multiple comparisons tests. What TCRdb holds here is the immuneACCESS table cut down to in-frame rearrangements. Part of the clones is not present; checked against another copy, under half of the missing clones reflect an unresolved V gene, and the others are unexplained. V, J and clone size derive from that table, while D and trimming were established from the DNA sequence. This sample gives approximately 110,000 clones in total; roughly 84% of them show up just once. Of the sample, approximately 17% falls within the top ten clones.

The CDR3 sequence holds 13 residues, the cysteine and phenylalanine included. The retained sequence is limited to the CDR3, 39 bases, with the frame set at the first base. Between the V and J ends, shortened by 2 bases and 4 bases respectively, the junction contains 7 bases. CDR1 and CDR2 are drawn from the germline V gene: SGHRS, YFSETQ. The receptor was derived from an adult in good health. The V and J segments used are TRBV5-1 and TRBJ2-1, with the identity of the D gene unclear. This material consisted of peripheral blood, taken on day 0 of AZD1222 vaccination. Read as DNA, the sequence is TGCGCCAGCAGCTTAGGCCCTTACAATGAGCAGTTCTTC. This encodes CASSLGPYNEQFF.